The clone carrying this T cell receptor (beta chain) was detected a few times. What it binds is unknown. The sample belongs to a study of regulatory T cells in long-lasting Graves disease. With V trimmed by 3 bases and J by 6 bases, 8 bases remained unmatched. Germline values: CDR1 DFQATT, CDR2 SNEGSKA (reference sequence). The CDR3 consists of 14 residues. Study results and caveats: Peripheral blood was the sole material, not thyroid tissue.

Arm-PCR of CDR3 regions and iRepertoire HTBI primers were the basis on which TCR beta libraries were built. TCRdb called the multiplex PCR reads again in MiXCR, with one record for every CDR3 protein. The profile covers approximately 400,000 distinct CDR3 sequences, with about 15% appearing a single time and roughly a sixth taken by the ten largest. Time point indicated: newly diagnosed GD, antithyroid drugs for less than 3 months. PBMC RNA served as the TCR library source. Patients of an endocrinology department in Xi'an, China, were included. These same records also appear under a second study, on T cells in Graves' hyperthyroidism and ophthalmopathy. From that report: Most expanded thyroid clonotypes above 0.001 recurred in blood.

V gene TRBV20-1 combines with J gene TRBJ2-1; 7 nucleotides align to TRBD2. This TCR was sampled from a woman aged 25 to 39 with Graves disease. The material sequenced was peripheral blood mononuclear cells (PBMCs), taken at new diagnosis, from a patient treated with antithyroid drugs. Here the CDR3 reads CSARGLGGGNEQFF. CDR3 bases: TGCAGTGCTAGGGGACTTGGGGGGGGCAATGAGCAGTTCTTC.